The T cell receptor beta chain under discussion was sequenced for a study of cytomegalovirus exposure and HLA in healthy donors. Only a few counts were recorded for this clone. Antigen: not known. The primer mix had 60 Vbeta and 13 Jbeta primers. Clones were sequenced by immunoSEQ multiplex PCR, and TCRdb holds only the in-frame ones, with some missing. The table shows about 140,000 clones, with about 80% occurring only once. Whole-study findings and limits: Among donors in an Asian-associated ancestry cluster, a later analysis reportedly found fewer N-insertions than the approximately 700-donor mean.

The TCR was taken from a male donor in good health and CMV-seropositive. The source material was PBMCs.

Here the CDR3 DNA reads TGTGCCAGCAGCCCGCCCCCGGGACTAGGGAGCACAGATACGCAGTATTTT. It is translated as CASSPPPGLGSTDTQYF. J is TRBJ2-3 and V is TRBV13; 8 bases match TRBD2. Germline V gene data show CDR1 as PRHDT and CDR2 as FYEKMQ (reference sequence). V was clipped by 5 bases and J by 0 bases; unmatched bases: 10. This CDR3 contains 17 residues.